A single sample gave rise to the 21 T cell receptor beta chains below, sequenced in a study of tissue T cells after allogeneic stem cell transplantation. Sequenced by immunoSEQ multiplex PCR; TCRdb stores in-frame clones only, minus some. Among some 1,500 clones, under 60% were seen once, and the ten largest hold approximately 35%. Sample time point: mouse harvest day 14 after allogeneic transplant. Each mouse received 10^7 T-cell-depleted marrow cells plus 10^6 splenic CD5+ T cells by tail vein. Input material: liver tissue. Source of these receptors: a female BALB/c mouse given C57BL/6 T cells with graft-versus-host disease after an allogeneic hematopoietic cell transplant.

A few counts support this clone. These gene names are mouse names. Read coverage stops 1 residue before the CDR3 terminus; the germline J gene supplies the remainder. This chain uses TRBV3 with TRBJ2-7, with 14 bases aligning to TRBD2. CDR1 SNHLY and CDR2 FYNGKV come from the germline V gene (reference sequence). V was clipped by 5 bases and J by 7 bases; unmatched bases: 4. This CDR3 contains 14 residues. The covered CDR3 bases are TGTGCCAGCAGCACGGGACTGGGGGGGCGAGAACAGTAC. As protein: CASSTGLGGREQY. Given in full, the CDR3 is CASSTGLGGREQYF. Looking up the rest from reference TRBV3 and TRBJ2-7 gives the full variable domain: GPKVLQIPSHQIIDMGQMVTLNCDPVSNHLYFYWYKQILGQQMEFLVNFYNGKVMEKSKLFKDQFSVERPDGSYFTLKIQPTALEDSAVYFCASSTGLGGREQYFGPGTRLTVL.

This clone came up a few times. Genes and germline come from the mouse. Coverage ceases 1 residue before the CDR3 finishes, and the germline J gene fills in the end. The genes are TRBV29 and TRBJ1-1, with D possibly TRBD1 on 5 matching bases. Germline-derived CDR1 and CDR2 are MSHET and SYDVDS. The CDR3 totals 13 residues. V was clipped by 5 bases and J by 4 bases, with 11 bases between them. The CDR3 loop is CASSIGAGTEVFF. The DNA read from the CDR3 is TGTGCTAGCAGTATAGGGGCGGGCACAGAAGTCTTC.

This clone came up a few times. The gene names here belong to mouse. The DNA ends 1 residue before the CDR3 does, and the rest of the CDR3 is filled in from the germline J gene. The chain recombines TRBV16 with TRBJ2-7, with D tentatively TRBD1 (5 bases). This CDR3 comprises 14 residues. The germline V gene has CDR1 SGHSA and CDR2 FRNQAP. V was shortened by 4 bases and J by 0 bases, with 10 bases between the two germline ends. This CDR3 is CASSSQGSSYEQYF. Incomplete CDR3 DNA: TGTGCAAGCAGCTCTCAGGGCAGCTCCTATGAACAGTAC.

In its sample, this clone is large. Gene names follow the mouse nomenclature. The CDR3 end is not reached by the read, which stops 1 residue before it; the germline J gene fills it in. The rearrangement uses TRBV1 and TRBJ2-7; 8 bases map to TRBD2. This CDR3 contains 16 residues. The V gene end was trimmed by 0 bases and the J gene end by 0 bases; junction bases not matched to a gene: 4. CDR1 and CDR2 from the germline V gene are NSQYPW and LRSPGD (reference sequence). The CDR3 spells CTCSADLGGSSYEQYF. The CDR3 bases that were read are TGCACCTGCAGTGCAGATTTGGGGGGGAGCTCCTATGAACAGTAC. Looking up the rest from reference TRBV1 and TRBJ2-7 gives the full variable domain: VTLLEQNPRWRLVPRGQAVNLRCILKNSQYPWMSWYQQDLQKQLQWLFTLRSPGDKEVKSLPGADYLATRVTDTELRLQVANMSQGRTLYCTCSADLGGSSYEQYFGPGTRLTVL.

By share, this clone ranks as large. Each gene name is a mouse one. The read ends 1 residue before the CDR3 terminus; that terminus is restored from the germline J gene. The J gene is TRBJ2-7, the V gene TRBV13-1; D gene unclear. Trimming pared 2 bases from V and 4 bases from J, leaving 7 bases between. CDR1 NSHNY and CDR2 SYGAGN come from the germline V gene. This CDR3 is built from 12 residues. CDR3 DNA, as far as it was read: TGTGCCAGCAGTGAATGGGTTTATGAACAGTAC. This gives the protein CASSEWVYEQY. The CDR3 as a whole reads CASSEWVYEQYF.

This clone is large. Gene names denote mouse genes. The read finishes 1 residue shy of the CDR3 end, and the germline J gene is used to complete it. V and J are TRBV4 and TRBJ2-1, with 10 positions matching TRBD1. J lost 4 bases, V lost 4 bases, and 4 bases had no gene match. CDR3 length: 15 amino acids. From germline, CDR1 is LGHDT and CDR2 YNNKQL (reference sequence). CDR3 sequence: CASSSRGQGYAEQFF. The CDR3 bases that were read are TGTGCCAGCAGCTCCCGGGGACAGGGGTATGCTGAGCAGTTC.

With regard to this clone: One end of the junction fails to match germline, which may point to a read error. Here the gene names and germline are mouse. The CDR3 is cut off 1 residue early in the read; its end comes from the germline J gene. This same CDR3 is encoded by further DNA sequences in the sample. J is TRBJ2-5 and V is TRBV16; D possibly corresponds to TRBD1 (6 bases). Germline CDR1 is SGHSA and CDR2 is FRNQAP. This CDR3 has 14 residues. The DNA read from the CDR3 is TGCGCAAGCAGCTTTAGGGACATCCAAGACACCCAGTAC. It codes for CASSFRDIQDTQY. The entire CDR3 is CASSFRDIQDTQYF.

This clone was picked up a small number of times. Gene and germline names: mouse. With the read ending 1 residue before the CDR3 end, the germline J gene is used to fill in that end. The rearrangement uses TRBV1 and TRBJ1-1, with D tentatively TRBD1 (6 bases). The CDR3 spans 14 residues. CDR1 and CDR2 (germline): NSQYPW, LRSPGD (reference sequence). The V end lost 4 bases, the J end lost 1 base, and 10 bases lay between the germline ends. The sequenced CDR3 bases are TGCACCTGCAGTGTCCGGGACAAAAACACAGAAGTCTTC. Translated: CTCSVRDKNTEVF. In full, the CDR3 reads CTCSVRDKNTEVFF.

This clone rates as large. The gene names here belong to mouse. The read terminates 1 residue ahead of where the CDR3 ends, so the germline J gene completes it. This chain joins TRBV12-1 and TRBJ2-7, with D possibly being TRBD1 or TRBD2 (5 bases each). The CDR3 is 12 amino acids. The V end lost 1 base, the J end lost 9 bases, and 12 bases lay between the germline ends. CDR1 SGHSN and CDR2 HYEKVE come from the germline V gene. CDR3 bases read: TGTGCCAGCTCTCTGGCGGGGCCTGGACAGTAC. This sequence encodes CASSLAGPGQY. The CDR3 reads in full as CASSLAGPGQYF.

A single count supports this clone. Germline and genes here are mouse. The read falls 1 residue short of the CDR3 end, and the missing part is taken from the germline J gene. The chain links TRBV12-1 to TRBJ2-5; the D gene is possibly TRBD2 (6 bases). Germline CDR1 and CDR2: SGHSN and HYEKVE. The CDR3 totals 15 residues. V was clipped by 2 bases and J by 3 bases, with 14 bases between them. CDR3 DNA, as far as it was read: TGTGCCAGCTCTCCCGCCTCTGGGGCGCAAGACACCCAGTAC. Protein product: CASSPASGAQDTQY. The full CDR3 protein reads CASSPASGAQDTQYF.

Remarks on this clone: Gene names denote mouse genes. The read terminates 1 residue ahead of where the CDR3 ends, so the germline J gene completes it. V and J are TRBV13-1 and TRBJ2-4; D not resolved. CDR1 is NSHNY and CDR2 is SYGAGN in the germline V gene. V was shortened by 2 bases and J by 0 bases, with 4 bases between the two germline ends. There are 13 residues in the CDR3. CDR3: CASSEGSQNTLYF. The CDR3 DNA, read in part, is TGTGCCAGCAGTGAGGGCAGTCAAAACACCTTGTAC.

This clone has more than one count but fewer than ten. Genes and germline come from the mouse. The read halts 1 residue ahead of the CDR3 end, with the missing end drawn from the germline J gene. The chain carries TRBV26 and TRBJ2-7, with a weak D call TRBD1 (5 bases). This CDR3 is built from 12 residues. CDR1 KGHPV and CDR2 FQNQEV come from the germline V gene (reference sequence). Trimming removed 2 bases from V and 3 bases from J, with 5 bases in between. The covered CDR3 bases are TGTGCCAGCAGTCTGCAGGGCTATGAACAGTAC. Translated: CASSLQGYEQY. The CDR3 in full is CASSLQGYEQYF.

Points on this clone: Mouse gene names apply. The CDR3 end is not reached by the read, which stops 1 residue before it; the germline J gene fills it in. The rearrangement joins TRBV5 to TRBJ2-1; no firm D call. This CDR3 has 14 amino acids. V shed 0 bases and J shed 1 base, with 4 bases lying between them. From germline, CDR1 is LGHNA and CDR2 YNLKQL (reference sequence). The covered CDR3 bases are TGTGCCAGCAGCCAAGACAGAAACTATGCTGAGCAGTTC. As protein: CASSQDRNYAEQF. The full CDR3 protein reads CASSQDRNYAEQFF.

This clone is termed large (0.1 to 1%). All gene names here are mouse names. The read ends 1 residue shy of where the CDR3 ends; the end is completed using the germline J gene. Within the sample, other DNA sequences also encode this same CDR3. V and J are TRBV12-2 and TRBJ2-1; 9 positions match TRBD2. J lost 4 bases, V lost 4 bases, and 4 bases had no gene match. CDR3 length equals 14 residues. From germline, CDR1 is SGHLS and CDR2 HYDKME. This CDR3 reads CASSNWGDYAEQFF. CDR3 bases read: TGTGCCAGCTCAAACTGGGGGGATTATGCTGAGCAGTTC.

By frequency in the sample, this clone is hyperexpanded (1% or more). Gene names follow the mouse nomenclature. The read halts 1 residue ahead of the CDR3 end, with the missing end drawn from the germline J gene. Within the sample, other DNA sequences also encode this same CDR3. The rearrangement uses TRBV17 and TRBJ2-7; D is possibly TRBD1 or TRBD2 (5 bases each). With 1 base removed from V and 4 bases from J, the gap between germline ends came to 5 bases. CDR1 and CDR2 (germline): MNHDT, YYDKIL. This CDR3 contains 12 residues. CDR3 loop: CASSRGGYEQYF. CDR3 bases read: TGTGCTAGCAGTAGAGGGGGGTATGAACAGTAC.

In the case of this clone: Gene names are mouse gene names. The observed sequence ends 1 residue before the CDR3 terminus, with the missing tail filled in from the germline J gene. This chain connects TRBV13-1 to TRBJ2-5; D is perhaps TRBD1 (6 bases). Germline V gene sequence: CDR1 NSHNY, CDR2 SYGAGN. The CDR3 runs 13 residues. V lost 0 bases to trimming and J lost 7 bases, with 9 bases between them. The part of the CDR3 DNA that was read is TGTGCCAGCAGTGATGGGAGGGGGAACACCCAGTAC. It yields the protein CASSDGRGNTQY. The entire CDR3 is CASSDGRGNTQYF.

In the case of this clone: Genes here carry mouse names. The read comes to an end 1 residue before the CDR3 does, leaving the germline J gene to fill in the end. The chain joins TRBV13-1 to TRBJ2-1; the D gene is possibly TRBD2 (7 bases). The CDR3 spans 14 residues. V lost 2 bases and J 8 bases, leaving 14 bases between the germline ends. Looked up from germline, CDR1 is NSHNY and CDR2 is SYGAGN. CDR3 bases read: TGTGCCAGCAGTGAAGGGGGGGACGATACTGAGCAGTTC. Protein sequence: CASSEGGDDTEQF. From start to end, the CDR3 is CASSEGGDDTEQFF.

This clone came up a few times. Mouse germline and gene names are used. Coverage ceases 1 residue before the CDR3 finishes, and the germline J gene fills in the end. V and J are TRBV19 and TRBJ1-4, with D perhaps matching TRBD1 (5 bases). Trimming shortened V by 2 bases and J by 0 bases, and 14 bases separated the two germline ends. CDR1 FNHDT and CDR2 SITEND come from the germline V gene (reference sequence). CDR3 size: 17 residues. The CDR3 region is CASSIGGFPFSNERLFF. CDR3 bases read: TGTGCCAGCAGTATTGGGGGTTTCCCCTTTTCCAACGAAAGATTATTT.

Concerning this clone: Gene labels here are mouse ones. The read is 1 residue too short to cover the CDR3 end, so that end is filled in from the germline J gene. The chain couples TRBV13-2 to TRBJ2-5; TRBD2 aligns across 9 bases. The germline gives CDR1 NNHNN, CDR2 SYGAGS (reference sequence). The CDR3 is made up of 14 amino acids. With V trimmed by 2 bases and J by 6 bases, 4 bases remained unmatched. The CDR3: CASGEMGGLDTQYF. Partial CDR3 DNA: TGTGCCAGCGGTGAGATGGGGGGGCTGGACACCCAGTAC.

To note about this clone: Germline and genes here are mouse. From the germline J gene comes the end of the CDR3, since the read stops 1 residue before it. V gene TRBV5 combines with J gene TRBJ2-5; D is ambiguous. The CDR3 is 15 residues long. Germline lookup yields CDR1 LGHNA and CDR2 YNLKQL (reference sequence). V was trimmed by 0 bases and J by 6 bases, leaving 13 bases between them. Incomplete CDR3 DNA: TGTGCCAGCAGCCAAGATGGCGGGATGATTGACACCCAGTAC. Translating it yields CASSQDGGMIDTQY. The full CDR3 protein reads CASSQDGGMIDTQYF.

A word on this clone: Gene names and germline refer to mouse. The CDR3 end lies 1 residue beyond the end of the read and is filled in from the germline J gene. The chain combines TRBV3 with TRBJ2-5, with no clear D. V lost 0 bases and J 0 bases, leaving 7 bases between the germline ends. Germline V CDR1 and CDR2: SNHLY, FYNGKV (reference sequence). There are 15 residues in the CDR3. Incomplete CDR3 DNA: TGTGCCAGCAGCTTAGCGGTCCGGAACCAAGACACCCAGTAC. Residues: CASSLAVRNQDTQY. The whole CDR3 protein is CASSLAVRNQDTQYF. Combining the CDR3 with reference TRBV3 and TRBJ2-5 gives the whole variable domain GPKVLQIPSHQIIDMGQMVTLNCDPVSNHLYFYWYKQILGQQMEFLVNFYNGKVMEKSKLFKDQFSVERPDGSYFTLKIQPTALEDSAVYFCASSLAVRNQDTQYFGPGTRLLVL.